This TCR beta chain comes out of a study of shared clonotypes between healthy human individuals. Data came from immunoSEQ multiplex PCR; TCRdb stores just in-frame clones and leaves some out. The sample holds 650,000 to 800,000 clones, 55% to 80% seen once. This clone was recorded at least ten times. Germline CDR1 reads MNHEY; CDR2 reads SVGAGI. The CDR3 contains 14 residues. V lost 5 bases and J 5 bases, leaving 13 bases between the germline ends. CD45RA+ naive and CD45RA-negative memory subsets were separated from CD4+ cells. The clonotype comes from a woman aged 25 to 39 in good health. The chain employs TRBV6-5 and TRBJ2-1; D could derive from TRBD1 or TRBD2 (5 bases each). The sequenced sample was memory CD4+ T cells sorted from blood. Indicated subset: CD45RA-negative fraction. In nucleotides, the CDR3 is TGTGCCAGCAGTGACCGGGTGGGGGACAATGAGCAGTTCTTC. This encodes CASSDRVGDNEQFF.